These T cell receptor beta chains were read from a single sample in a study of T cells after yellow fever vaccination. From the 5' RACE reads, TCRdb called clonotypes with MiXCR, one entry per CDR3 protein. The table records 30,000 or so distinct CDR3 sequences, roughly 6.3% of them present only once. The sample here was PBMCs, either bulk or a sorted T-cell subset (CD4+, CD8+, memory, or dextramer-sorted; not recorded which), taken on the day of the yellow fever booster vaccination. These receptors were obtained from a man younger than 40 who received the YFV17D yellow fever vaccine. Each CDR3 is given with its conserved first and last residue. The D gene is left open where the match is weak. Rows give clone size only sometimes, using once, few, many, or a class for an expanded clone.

cdr3_aa: CASSQEPGAYTGELFF
cdr3_nt: TGCGCCAGCAGCCAAGAACCGGGGGCGTACACCGGGGAGCTGTTTTTT
j_call: TRBJ2-2
v_call: TRBV4-3
clone_size: many
d_call: -

cdr3_aa: CASSRDRINTGELFF
cdr3_nt: TGTGCCAGCAGTCGGGACAGAATTAACACCGGGGAGCTGTTTTTT
j_call: TRBJ2-2
v_call: TRBV7-9
clone_size: many
d_call: TRBD1

cdr3_aa: CASSPQTAYNSPLHF
cdr3_nt: TGTGCCAGCAGCCCACAGACAGCTTATAATTCACCCCTCCACTTT
j_call: TRBJ1-6
v_call: TRBV11-2
clone_size: many
d_call: -

cdr3_aa: CASTLDTPSGNTIYF
cdr3_nt: TGTGCCAGCACTCTCGATACACCGTCTGGAAACACCATATATTTT
j_call: TRBJ1-3
v_call: TRBV6-1
clone_size: -
d_call: -

cdr3_aa: CASSVGPSGLVYNEQFF
cdr3_nt: TGTGCCAGCAGCGTAGGGCCTAGCGGGTTGGTTTACAATGAGCAGTTCTTC
j_call: TRBJ2-1
v_call: TRBV9
clone_size: many
d_call: TRBD2

cdr3_aa: CASRGLAGGKGYNEQFF
cdr3_nt: TGTGCCAGCAGGGGACTAGCGGGAGGGAAGGGTTACAATGAGCAGTTCTTC
j_call: TRBJ2-1
v_call: TRBV27
clone_size: many
d_call: TRBD2

cdr3_aa: CASSYSGRGYNEQFF
cdr3_nt: TGTGCCAGCAGCTACAGCGGAAGAGGTTACAATGAGCAGTTCTTC
j_call: TRBJ2-1
v_call: TRBV5-6
clone_size: many
d_call: -

cdr3_aa: CASTPGESKSTDTQYF
cdr3_nt: TGTGCCAGCACCCCTGGTGAGAGCAAGAGCACAGATACGCAGTATTTT
j_call: TRBJ2-3
v_call: TRBV25-1
clone_size: many
d_call: -

cdr3_aa: CASSSLSRTDTQYF
cdr3_nt: TGTGCCAGCAGTTCCCTCTCCCGCACAGATACGCAGTATTTT
j_call: TRBJ2-3
v_call: TRBV12-3/TRBV12-4
clone_size: many
d_call: -

cdr3_aa: CSAPTSGRAGYEQYF
cdr3_nt: TGCAGTGCTCCGACTAGCGGGAGGGCCGGGTACGAGCAGTACTTC
j_call: TRBJ2-7
v_call: TRBV20-1
clone_size: many
d_call: TRBD2

cdr3_aa: CASSQEATSKKTQYF
cdr3_nt: TGCGCCAGCAGCCAAGAGGCCACTTCGAAAAAGACCCAGTACTTC
j_call: TRBJ2-5
v_call: TRBV4-1
clone_size: -
d_call: -

cdr3_aa: CASSLAGLQNEQFF
cdr3_nt: TGTGCCAGCAGCTTAGCTGGGCTGCAGAATGAGCAGTTCTTC
j_call: TRBJ2-1
v_call: TRBV7-6
clone_size: many
d_call: -

cdr3_aa: CASSLAFRSEQYF
cdr3_nt: TGTGCCAGCAGTTTGGCCTTCCGATCCGAGCAGTACTTC
j_call: TRBJ2-7
v_call: TRBV12-3/TRBV12-4
clone_size: many
d_call: -

cdr3_aa: CASKMGRGGQPQHF
cdr3_nt: TGTGCCAGCAAGATGGGGAGGGGCGGTCAGCCCCAGCATTTT
j_call: TRBJ1-5
v_call: TRBV6-5
clone_size: many
d_call: -

cdr3_aa: CASSLVYRQFF
cdr3_nt: TGTGCCAGCAGTTTAGTCTACAGGCAGTTCTTC
j_call: TRBJ2-1
v_call: TRBV12-3/TRBV12-4
clone_size: -
d_call: -

cdr3_aa: CASSILTSGGQETQYF
cdr3_nt: TGTGCCAGCAGCATTCTGACGTCGGGGGGCCAAGAGACCCAGTACTTC
j_call: TRBJ2-5
v_call: TRBV9
clone_size: few
d_call: TRBD2

cdr3_aa: CASSYTSGALWETQYF
cdr3_nt: TGTGCCAGCAGTTACACGAGCGGGGCCCTTTGGGAGACCCAGTACTTC
j_call: TRBJ2-5
v_call: TRBV6-5
clone_size: -
d_call: TRBD2

cdr3_aa: CASSLVGDYNSPLHF
cdr3_nt: TGCGCCAGCAGCTTGGTGGGGGATTATAATTCACCCCTCCACTTT
j_call: TRBJ1-6
v_call: TRBV5-1
clone_size: many
d_call: -

cdr3_aa: CSVPSQGAYEQFF
cdr3_nt: TGCAGCGTTCCGTCGCAGGGGGCCTATGAGCAGTTCTTC
j_call: TRBJ2-1
v_call: TRBV29-1
clone_size: many
d_call: TRBD1

cdr3_aa: CASISGQGYNEQFF
cdr3_nt: TGTGCCAGCATCTCCGGGCAGGGTTACAATGAGCAGTTCTTC
j_call: TRBJ2-1
v_call: TRBV28
clone_size: many
d_call: -

cdr3_aa: CASSFERSSYNSPLHF
cdr3_nt: TGTGCCAGCAGCTTTGAGCGGAGCTCCTATAATTCACCCCTCCACTTT
j_call: TRBJ1-6
v_call: TRBV5-8
clone_size: many
d_call: -

cdr3_aa: CASSLGGGQSYEQYF
cdr3_nt: TGTGCCAGCAGTTTAGGGGGTGGTCAATCCTACGAGCAGTACTTC
j_call: TRBJ2-7
v_call: TRBV12-3/TRBV12-4
clone_size: -
d_call: -

cdr3_aa: CASGVSSGANVLTF
cdr3_nt: TGTGCCAGTGGAGTAAGCTCTGGGGCCAACGTCCTGACTTTC
j_call: TRBJ2-6
v_call: TRBV12-3/TRBV12-4
clone_size: many
d_call: -

cdr3_aa: CAISDTVSSGNTIYF
cdr3_nt: TGTGCCATCAGTGATACCGTCAGCTCTGGAAACACCATATATTTT
j_call: TRBJ1-3
v_call: TRBV10-3
clone_size: many
d_call: -

cdr3_aa: CASSQNDRITYEQYF
cdr3_nt: TGTGCCAGCAGCCAAAACGACAGGATCACCTACGAGCAGTACTTC
j_call: TRBJ2-7
v_call: TRBV3-1
clone_size: -
d_call: -

cdr3_aa: CSAGSGSSYNEQFF
cdr3_nt: TGCAGTGCAGGTAGCGGGAGCTCCTACAATGAGCAGTTCTTC
j_call: TRBJ2-1
v_call: TRBV20-1
clone_size: many
d_call: TRBD2

cdr3_aa: CASSPRQGAYQDGYTF
cdr3_nt: TGTGCCAGCAGCCCACGACAGGGTGCATATCAGGATGGCTACACCTTC
j_call: TRBJ1-2
v_call: TRBV3-1
clone_size: -
d_call: TRBD1

cdr3_aa: CASSLSRGQETQYF
cdr3_nt: TGTGCCAGCAGCTTGAGTAGGGGCCAAGAGACCCAGTACTTC
j_call: TRBJ2-5
v_call: TRBV7-2
clone_size: many
d_call: -

cdr3_aa: CASSPPVTVNTEAFF
cdr3_nt: TGTGCCAGCTCACCACCGGTGACGGTGAACACTGAAGCTTTCTTT
j_call: TRBJ1-1
v_call: TRBV18
clone_size: many
d_call: -

cdr3_aa: CSARDGHGADTQYF
cdr3_nt: TGCAGTGCTAGAGATGGTCACGGGGCAGATACGCAGTATTTT
j_call: TRBJ2-3
v_call: TRBV20-1
clone_size: -
d_call: -

cdr3_aa: CATEMGESKNIQYF
cdr3_nt: TGTGCCACCGAGATGGGGGAGTCCAAAAACATTCAGTACTTC
j_call: TRBJ2-4
v_call: TRBV6-6
clone_size: -
d_call: -

cdr3_aa: CASGSNTQYF
cdr3_nt: TGTGCCAGCGGCTCAAATACGCAGTATTTT
j_call: TRBJ2-3
v_call: TRBV12-3/TRBV12-4
clone_size: many
d_call: -

cdr3_aa: CASNLHGDYGYTF
cdr3_nt: TGTGCCAGCAACCTCCATGGCGACTATGGCTACACCTTC
j_call: TRBJ1-2
v_call: TRBV12-3/TRBV12-4
clone_size: many
d_call: -

cdr3_aa: CASSHYGTDRGKLFF
cdr3_nt: TGCGCCAGCAGCCATTACGGGACAGACCGTGGAAAACTGTTTTTT
j_call: TRBJ1-4
v_call: TRBV4-3
clone_size: many
d_call: TRBD1

cdr3_aa: CASSQGMQGGETQYF
cdr3_nt: TGTGCCAGCAGCCAAGGGATGCAGGGGGGAGAGACCCAGTACTTC
j_call: TRBJ2-5
v_call: TRBV3-1
clone_size: many
d_call: -

cdr3_aa: CASSLGPPTPYTDTQYF
cdr3_nt: TGTGCCAGCAGCTTGGGGCCCCCCACCCCCTACACAGATACGCAGTATTTT
j_call: TRBJ2-3
v_call: TRBV5-6
clone_size: many
d_call: -

cdr3_aa: CAWSVPGWRDEQFF
cdr3_nt: TGTGCCTGGAGTGTCCCTGGGTGGCGCGATGAGCAGTTCTTC
j_call: TRBJ2-1
v_call: TRBV30
clone_size: few
d_call: -

cdr3_aa: CAIGLSKETQYF
cdr3_nt: TGTGCCATCGGACTCTCCAAAGAGACCCAGTACTTC
j_call: TRBJ2-5
v_call: TRBV10-3
clone_size: many
d_call: -

cdr3_aa: CATNPGGGTGELFF
cdr3_nt: TGCGCCACTAATCCAGGAGGGGGCACCGGGGAGCTGTTTTTT
j_call: TRBJ2-2
v_call: TRBV5-1
clone_size: many
d_call: -

cdr3_aa: CSAREEGHGFRVHYGYTF
cdr3_nt: TGCAGTGCTAGAGAGGAGGGGCATGGGTTCAGAGTTCACTATGGCTACACCTTC
j_call: TRBJ1-2
v_call: TRBV20-1
clone_size: few
d_call: -

cdr3_aa: CASSQATGEQFF
cdr3_nt: TGTGCCAGCAGCCAAGCTACGGGGGAGCAGTTCTTC
j_call: TRBJ2-1
v_call: TRBV3-1
clone_size: many
d_call: -

cdr3_aa: CASRATMGEIYEQYF
cdr3_nt: TGTGCCAGCAGGGCCACCATGGGGGAGATCTACGAGCAGTACTTC
j_call: TRBJ2-7
v_call: TRBV6-2/TRBV6-3
clone_size: many
d_call: -

cdr3_aa: CASSQDRGPGTSSYEQYF
cdr3_nt: TGCGCCAGCAGCCAAGATAGGGGGCCCGGGACTAGCAGTTATGAGCAGTACTTC
j_call: TRBJ2-7
v_call: TRBV4-3
clone_size: medium-sized
d_call: TRBD2

cdr3_aa: CASSLAVINEQFF
cdr3_nt: TGTGCCAGCAGCCTAGCGGTGATCAATGAGCAGTTCTTC
j_call: TRBJ2-1
v_call: TRBV3-1
clone_size: many
d_call: -

cdr3_aa: CASRKAAGSTGELFF
cdr3_nt: TGTGCCAGCAGAAAAGCGGCGGGGAGCACCGGGGAGCTGTTTTTT
j_call: TRBJ2-2
v_call: TRBV6-1
clone_size: many
d_call: -

cdr3_aa: CASGLVGRGDGYTF
cdr3_nt: TGTGCTAGTGGTTTGGTAGGCAGGGGTGATGGCTACACCTTC
j_call: TRBJ1-2
v_call: TRBV12-5
clone_size: many
d_call: -

cdr3_aa: CASRSRDRGLNTEAFF
cdr3_nt: TGTGCCAGCAGGTCCCGGGACAGGGGGCTGAACACTGAAGCTTTCTTT
j_call: TRBJ1-1
v_call: TRBV12-3/TRBV12-4
clone_size: many
d_call: TRBD1

cdr3_aa: CASSYEGLAGYEQYF
cdr3_nt: TGTGCCAGCAGTTACGAGGGACTAGCGGGATACGAGCAGTACTTC
j_call: TRBJ2-7
v_call: TRBV6-2/TRBV6-3
clone_size: many
d_call: TRBD2

cdr3_aa: CSARRSGRSDTQYF
cdr3_nt: TGCAGTGCTAGAAGGAGCGGGAGATCAGATACGCAGTATTTT
j_call: TRBJ2-3
v_call: TRBV20-1
clone_size: -
d_call: TRBD2

cdr3_aa: CASSLDGGRPQHF
cdr3_nt: TGTGCCAGCAGCTTAGATGGGGGGAGGCCCCAGCATTTT
j_call: TRBJ1-5
v_call: TRBV7-2
clone_size: many
d_call: -

cdr3_aa: CASSHGTLGNEQFF
cdr3_nt: TGCGCCAGCAGCCACGGGACCTTAGGCAATGAGCAGTTCTTC
j_call: TRBJ2-1
v_call: TRBV5-1
clone_size: many
d_call: -

cdr3_aa: CASSLVLAGTDTQYF
cdr3_nt: TGTGCCAGCAGCTTGGTTCTAGCGGGCACAGATACGCAGTATTTT
j_call: TRBJ2-3
v_call: TRBV5-5
clone_size: many
d_call: TRBD2

cdr3_aa: CASSLDPPLAGGPWETQYF
cdr3_nt: TGTGCCAGCAGCTTGGACCCTCCACTAGCGGGAGGGCCTTGGGAGACCCAGTACTTC
j_call: TRBJ2-5
v_call: TRBV5-6
clone_size: -
d_call: TRBD2

cdr3_aa: CAWSVHGTDGTQYF
cdr3_nt: TGTGCCTGGAGTGTACACGGAACTGACGGGACGCAGTATTTT
j_call: TRBJ2-3
v_call: TRBV30
clone_size: few
d_call: -

cdr3_aa: CASSSGSGMNTEAFF
cdr3_nt: TGTGCCAGCAGCTCCGGATCGGGGATGAACACTGAAGCTTTCTTT
j_call: TRBJ1-1
v_call: TRBV7-9
clone_size: few
d_call: -